The T cell receptor (beta chain) described here comes from a study of monozygotic twins with inflammatory bowel disease. No DNA is given; TCRdb re-called the 5' RACE reads and lists each CDR3 protein once. Its table records around 450,000 distinct CDR3 sequences. The CDR3 runs to 12 residues. CDR1 is SGHDT, CDR2 YYEEEE, per germline. This chain uses TRBV5-6 with TRBJ1-2. This clonotype originated in a human donor with ulcerative colitis or Crohn's disease, or a healthy co-twin of an affected twin (not recorded which). Sequencing was performed on blood. Here the CDR3 reads CASSFSVAGYTF.